This T cell receptor (beta chain) is from a study of T cell changes during pregnancy in multiple sclerosis. This clone was seen only a few times. Looked up from germline, CDR1 is MNHNS and CDR2 is SASEGT. This CDR3 region has 13 residues. The ends were cut back, 4 bases at V and 2 bases at J, with 8 bases in the middle. Libraries were prepared by immunoSEQ multiplex PCR; TCRdb keeps only in-frame clonotypes and omits some of them. The sample includes roughly 15,000 clones, roughly 84% of them seen just once. The TCR was taken from a female donor in good health, enrolled as a control in a pregnancy study. The sequenced sample was CD8+ T cells from peripheral blood mononuclear cells, obtained in the third trimester of pregnancy. The chain has TRBV6-1 and TRBJ1-2; D not certain. CDR3 nucleotide sequence: TGTGCCAGCAGTGGTCAGATCAACTATGGCTACACCTTC. This gives the protein CASSGQINYGYTF.